This T cell receptor beta chain was identified during a study of identifying expanded T cells in peripheral blood. No infections or other immune events were documented during collection. Trimming shortened V by 1 base and J by 3 bases, and 18 bases separated the two germline ends. Per germline, CDR1 LNHDA and CDR2 SQIVND (reference sequence). CDR3 size: 17 residues. Here immunoSEQ multiplex PCR was the method, and the copy in TCRdb shows in-frame clones only, minus some. The data show approximately 100,000 clones, roughly nine tenths seen once. The V gene is TRBV19, the J gene TRBJ1-2, with D perhaps matching TRBD1 (5 bases). The specimen was blood. The sequence derives from a person aged 18-70 years in good health. CDR3 amino acids: CASSIGEGPGLHYGYTF. The CDR3 DNA reads TGTGCCAGTAGTATAGGAGAGGGGCCGGGGCTGCACTATGGCTACACCTTC.